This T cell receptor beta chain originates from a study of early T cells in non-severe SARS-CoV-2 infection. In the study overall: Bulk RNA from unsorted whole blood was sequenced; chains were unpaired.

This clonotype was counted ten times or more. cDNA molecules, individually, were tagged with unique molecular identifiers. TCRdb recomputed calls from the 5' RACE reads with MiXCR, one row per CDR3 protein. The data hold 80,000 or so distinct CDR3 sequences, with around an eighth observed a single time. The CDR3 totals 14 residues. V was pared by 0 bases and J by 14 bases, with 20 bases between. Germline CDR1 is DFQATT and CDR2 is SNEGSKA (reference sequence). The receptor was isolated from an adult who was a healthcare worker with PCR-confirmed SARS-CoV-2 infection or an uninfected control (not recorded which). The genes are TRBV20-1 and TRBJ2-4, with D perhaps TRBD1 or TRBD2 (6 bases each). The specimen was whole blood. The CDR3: CSARDLQQGWGEYF. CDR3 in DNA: TGCAGTGCTAGAGATCTCCAACAGGGATGGGGGGAGTACTTC.